Each of the 9 T cell receptor beta chains below was sequenced from the same sample in a study of CD8 T cells in Susac syndrome. The RNA input was roughly 0.45 to 1 ug, and it was reverse transcribed with random hexamers. From the immunoSEQ multiplex PCR reads, TCRdb called clonotypes with MiXCR, one entry per CDR3 protein. The sample carries approximately 230,000 distinct CDR3 sequences, just under 95% recorded once. Sample: CD4+ T cells from PBMCs. The receptors come from a human donor with multiple sclerosis.

The rearrangement links TRBV6-6 to TRBJ2-6; D is unresolved. Germline CDR1 is MNHNY and CDR2 is SVGAGI (reference sequence). CDR3 size: 16 residues. V lost 2 bases and J lost 1, with 9 bases in between. In DNA form, the CDR3 reads TGTGCCAGCAGTTACAGCGCGGCGTCTGGGGCCAACGTCCTGACTTTC. Its protein product is CASSYSAASGANVLTF.

The V gene is TRBV2, the J gene TRBJ2-5; no reliable D call. Trimming shortened V by 8 bases and J by 5 bases, and 12 bases separated the two germline ends. This CDR3 has 12 amino acids. Germline V lookup: CDR1 SNHLY, CDR2 FYNNEI. The CDR3: CASGSASETQYF. The CDR3 DNA follows: TGTGCCAGCGGGTCCGCGAGCGAGACCCAGTACTTC.

The chain links TRBV20-1 to TRBJ2-7; no reliable D call. In germline, CDR1 is DFQATT, CDR2 SNEGSKA (reference sequence). The CDR3 spans 14 residues. Deletions cut 0 bases from V and 3 bases from J, with 12 bases between. The CDR3 region has the DNA TGCAGTGCTAGAGATCGTCTACAACTCTACGAGCAGTACTTC. This sequence encodes CSARDRLQLYEQYF.

V usage is TRBV4-1 and J usage is TRBJ1-2; the D gene is possibly TRBD1 (6 bases). The CDR3 loop spans 13 amino acids. Trimming removed 0 bases at V and 7 bases at J, with 9 bases between. The germline V gene has CDR1 MGHRA and CDR2 YSYEKL. The CDR3 loop reads CASSQETGLGYTF. As DNA, the CDR3 is TGCGCCAGCAGCCAAGAAACAGGGCTTGGCTACACCTTC.

This chain connects TRBV20-1 to TRBJ2-1, with D uncertain. CDR1 and CDR2 (germline): DFQATT, SNEGSKA (reference sequence). Trimming cost V 5 bases and J 7 bases, with 9 bases left between them. The CDR3 covers 11 residues. The CDR3 sequence is CSARMRNEQFF. CDR3 sequence (DNA): TGCAGTGCTCGTATGAGGAATGAGCAGTTCTTC.

The V gene is TRBV27, the J gene TRBJ1-1; 8 nucleotides align to TRBD1. The germline V gene has CDR1 MNHEY and CDR2 SMNVEV (reference sequence). There are 13 residues in the CDR3. V lost 2 bases and J lost 10; bases outside the gene matches: 6. CDR3 DNA sequence: TGTGCCAGCAGTTTACGCAGGGGGCGCGGAGCTTTCTTT. This encodes CASSLRRGRGAFF.

The chain has TRBV6-5 and TRBJ1-1, with 7 bases identical to TRBD1. The J segment lost 1 base and the V segment lost 7 bases, leaving 3 bases of the junction unmatched. Germline assignment: CDR1 MNHEY and CDR2 SVGAGI. The CDR3 runs to 13 residues. This CDR3 is CASKHRGNTEAFF. The CDR3 coding sequence is TGTGCCAGCAAACACAGGGGGAACACTGAAGCTTTCTTT.

The DNA of the CDR3 is TGTGCCAGCAGCTTAGGAGCGGGAGGCCCATCCTACAATGAGCAGTTCTTC. Translated, it gives CASSLGAGGPSYNEQFF. The chain joins TRBV11-2 to TRBJ2-1; 9 positions match TRBD2. With V trimmed by 1 base and J by 1 base, 5 bases remained unmatched. The CDR3 is 17 residues long. Germline loops: CDR1 SGHAT, CDR2 FQNNGV.

The chain links TRBV20-1 to TRBJ2-2; 11 bases fit TRBD2. The V gene end was trimmed by 2 bases and the J gene end by 1 base; junction bases not matched to a gene: 3. The germline V gene encodes CDR1 DFQATT and CDR2 SNEGSKA (reference sequence). CDR3 length: 16 amino acids. The CDR3 here is CSARPGTSGNTGELFF. The DNA for the CDR3 is TGCAGTGCTAGACCTGGGACTAGCGGGAACACCGGGGAGCTGTTTTTT.